Below, 10 T cell receptor beta chains from the same sample are listed, as sequenced in a study of shared clonotypes between healthy human individuals. Profiling relied on immunoSEQ multiplex PCR, and the TCRdb table lists in-frame clones only, not all of them. The table includes 950,000 to 1,300,000 clones, 60% to 80% detected once. The material sequenced was memory CD4+ T cells sorted from blood. Subset noted: CD45RA-negative fraction. The receptors were sampled from a man younger than 35 in good health.

The V gene is TRBV14, the J gene TRBJ1-4, with D uncertain. The germline V and J ends were trimmed by 0 bases and 4 bases, with 9 bases remaining between them. Germline loops: CDR1 SGHDN, CDR2 FVKESK. This CDR3 has 15 residues. The CDR3 nucleotides read TGTGCCAGCAGCCAAGATAGCGGGTATAATGAAAAACTGTTTTTT. It yields the protein CASSQDSGYNEKLFF.

A note on this clone: Being one base from a much bigger clone, this may be a read error. The chain has TRBV2 and TRBJ2-7, with TRBD1 identical over 10 bases. V shed 4 bases and J 3 bases; nucleotides not matched to a gene: 0. There are 13 residues in the CDR3. Germline lookup yields CDR1 SNHLY and CDR2 FYNNEI. CDR3 region: CASSGTGGYEQYF. CDR3 sequence (DNA): TGTGCCAGCAGTGGGACAGGGGGCTACGAGCAGTACTTC.

The gene calls are TRBV7-6 and TRBJ2-7, with 10 bases lining up with TRBD1. There are 15 residues in the CDR3. J lost 6 bases, V lost 4 bases, and 9 bases had no gene match. Germline CDR1 and CDR2: SGHVS and FNYEAQ. CDR3 residues: CASSSPGQGYGEQYF. DNA of the CDR3: TGTGCCAGCAGCTCCCCGGGACAGGGGTATGGCGAGCAGTACTTC.

The chain joins TRBV2 to TRBJ1-1; 7 bases fit TRBD1. Germline V gives CDR1 SNHLY, CDR2 FYNNEI. CDR3 length: 13 amino acids. V dropped 3 bases and J dropped 4; count of bases not matched to a gene: 2. CDR3 DNA: TGTGCCAGCAGTGAGGCAGGGGGCACTGAAGCTTTCTTT. Protein: CASSEAGGTEAFF.

The chain couples TRBV6-5 to TRBJ1-6; D ambiguous. The V and J ends lost 3 bases and 7 bases respectively, with 10 bases between them. The CDR3 spans 14 residues. CDR1 MNHEY and CDR2 SVGAGI come from the germline V gene. CDR3 coding DNA: TGTGCCAGCAGTTATCCTGCTACAAATTCACCCCTCCACTTT. Amino acid sequence: CASSYPATNSPLHF.

The rearrangement uses TRBV10-2 and TRBJ2-2, with TRBD2 identical over 8 bases. The J segment lost 2 bases and the V segment lost 3 bases, leaving 14 bases of the junction unmatched. The CDR3 extends over 19 amino acids. Germline assignment: CDR1 WSHSY and CDR2 SAAADI. CDR3 sequence: CASSDPSGRAPFNTGELFF. CDR3 in DNA: TGCGCCAGCAGTGACCCTTCCGGGAGGGCCCCATTCAACACCGGGGAGCTGTTTTTT.

This sequence joins TRBV28 and TRBJ2-3, with TRBD2 matching 9 bases. This CDR3 is built from 15 residues. Trimming cost V 5 bases and J 2 bases; bases outside gene matches: 5. The germline V gene has CDR1 MDHEN and CDR2 SYDVKM. The CDR3 nucleotides are TGTGCCAGCAGTCCTAGCGGGGCACCCACAGATACGCAGTATTTT. This encodes CASSPSGAPTDTQYF.

CDR3 DNA: TGTGCCAGCAGCCCGACAGGGGGCTGGGGTGAAGCTTTCTTT. Its protein product is CASSPTGGWGEAFF. V is TRBV6-6 and J is TRBJ1-1; TRBD1 agrees at 10 bases. The junction had 8 bases not matched to a gene; V was cut back by 6 bases and J by 7 bases. Per germline, CDR1 MNHNY and CDR2 SVGAGI (reference sequence). The CDR3 sequence is 14 residues long.

In regard to this clone: This same CDR3 is encoded by further DNA sequences in the sample. The chain couples TRBV5-1 to TRBJ2-3; 14 nucleotides line up with TRBD2. J was trimmed by 3 bases and V by 4 bases; bases with no gene match: 4. This CDR3 contains 16 residues. Germline V gives CDR1 SGHRS, CDR2 YFSETQ. In DNA form, the CDR3 reads TGCGCCAGCAGCCCGGGGACTAGCGGGAGAACAGATACGCAGTATTTT. Protein sequence: CASSPGTSGRTDTQYF.

The chain combines TRBV29-1 with TRBJ2-7, with 12 bases aligning to TRBD1. Germline loops: CDR1 SQVTM, CDR2 ANQGSEA. V shed 7 bases and J 6 bases; nucleotides not matched to a gene: 1. The CDR3 is 11 amino acids. CDR3 DNA: TGCAGCGGGGGACAGGGGGCCGAGCAGTACTTC. Amino acids: CSGGQGAEQYF.